This T cell receptor beta chain is from a study of beta chain features in type 1 diabetes. The study's findings and limits: All four CD4+ subsets from Type 1 diabetes patients carried moderately but significantly shorter TCRB CDR3s.

This CDR3 has 14 amino acids. Germline CDR1 GTSNPN, CDR2 SVGIG (reference sequence). Notes on this clone: The antigen remains unidentified.

What was sequenced were expressed TCRB transcripts, since all of the isolated RNA had been reverse transcribed. Sequencing was performed with immunoSEQ multiplex PCR; in TCRdb, only in-frame clones are kept and a portion is missing. This sample has a few hundred thousand clones, with approximately 11% found just once. This rearrangement joins TRBV30 to TRBJ2-5; D may be TRBD1 (5 bases). The J call may be mistaken, given a closer DNA end match to TRBJ2-7. What was sequenced was central memory CD4+ T cells from blood. The TCR originated in a man between 18 and 35 years old in good health. Written as DNA, the CDR3 is TGTGCCTGGATCCGAAGATCAGGGCGCTACGAGCAGTACTTC. It is translated as CAWIRRSGRYEQYF.